This T cell receptor beta chain was obtained from a study of blood T cell repertoires in COVID-19. Study as a whole: The United States, Italy and Spain provided the acute and convalescent COVID-19 samples. PBMCs, B-cell-depleted T cells, or T cells provided the cDNA or gDNA that made up the material.

Authors' analysis steps: How many nucleated cells were present was estimated from reference gene primer amplification. The repertoire was sequenced with immunoSEQ multiplex PCR; TCRdb's copy has only in-frame clones and lacks some. The DNA was the basis for D and trimming; V, J and clone size are from that table. Of about 81,000 clones in the sample, around 92% were seen once. The CDR3 is 14 amino acids. V lost 6 bases and J 2 bases, leaving 8 bases between the germline ends. Germline assignment: CDR1 MDHEN and CDR2 SYDVKM. The chain has TRBV28 and TRBJ2-6; D perhaps matches TRBD1 (6 bases). The sequenced material came from peripheral blood. The receptor's source is a woman aged 45 to 65 in a cohort sampled during active COVID-19. The CDR3, as DNA: TGTGCCAGCAGACAGGGAACTGGGGCCAACGTCCTGACTTTC. Translation gives CASRQGTGANVLTF.